The 28 T cell receptor beta chains presented below share a single source sample, sequenced in a study of response to subunit inactivated influenza vaccine (dated by TCRdb to 2016 to 2019). The method was RT-PCR. The sequencer listed for this sample is Illumina HiSeq 2500. In-frame beta chains were kept once TCRdb had trimmed the public reads at Q25 with fastp and called clones with MiXCR. Rows are combined by CDR3 protein, so each entry shows the most common genes and DNA. The sample table lists about 520,000 distinct CDR3 sequences, about 25% of them with a count of one. The leading ten clones occupy under 2.5% of the sample. The specimen was CD4+ T cells sorted from PBMCs, collected approximately 5 days after vaccination. Receptors were obtained from a man aged 45-60 years who received an inactivated influenza vaccine. Donor details come from another sample of the same person, matched by shared clones.

This clonotype has a handful of counts. The chain recombines TRBV4-2 with TRBJ1-5; D is undetermined. This CDR3 has 13 residues. V was trimmed by 0 bases and J by 5 bases, leaving 5 bases between them. Germline-derived CDR1 and CDR2 are LGHNA and YNFKEQ. The CDR3 here is CASSQEPYQPQHF. CDR3 bases: TGTGCCAGCAGCCAAGAGCCTTATCAGCCCCAGCATTTT.

The genes are TRBV12-3 or TRBV12-4 and TRBJ1-1; 10 nucleotides align to TRBD1. J gave up 11 bases and V 2 bases, and 11 bases lay outside the gene matches. CDR3 size: 15 residues. CDR3 coding DNA: TGTGCCAGCAGTTTATCCGGGACAGGGGCTAAGGAGGCTTTCTTT. Residues: CASSLSGTGAKEAFF.

This clonotype appeared a few times. V is TRBV5-1 and J is TRBJ2-2, with TRBD1 as a possible D gene (6 bases). This CDR3 contains 15 residues. Deletions cut 4 bases from V and 0 bases from J, with 10 bases between. CDR1 and CDR2 (germline): SGHRS, YFSETQ. CDR3 region: CASSPWTANTGELFF. The CDR3 DNA sequence: TGCGCCAGCAGCCCCTGGACAGCGAACACCGGGGAGCTGTTTTTT.

This chain uses TRBV6-2 or TRBV6-3 with TRBJ2-2, with TRBD1 matching 10 bases. CDR1 MNHEY and CDR2 SVGEGT come from the germline V gene. The CDR3 covers 15 residues. J lost 7 bases, V lost 6 bases, and 8 bases had no gene match. CDR3 coding DNA: TGTGCCAGCAGCCTCCGACAGGGGGCCTTCGGGGAGCTGTTTTTT. It encodes CASSLRQGAFGELFF.

V gene TRBV18 combines with J gene TRBJ2-5, with D perhaps TRBD2 (6 bases). CDR1 and CDR2 from the germline V gene are KGHSH and LQKENI. The V end was cut by 1 base, the J end by 5 bases, with 20 bases between. The CDR3 loop spans 17 amino acids. CDR3 coding DNA: TGTGCCAGCTCACCACGTCTTGTCCAAAGGGGACTGGAGACCCAGTACTTC. Translating it yields CASSPRLVQRGLETQYF.

This sequence joins TRBV5-1 and TRBJ2-3; 12 bases map to TRBD2. V lost 4 bases, J lost 7 bases, and 10 bases stayed unmatched. The germline gives CDR1 SGHRS, CDR2 YFSETQ. CDR3 length equals 16 residues. CDR3 region: CASSPGGLAGSHTQYF. CDR3 DNA sequence: TGCGCCAGCAGCCCGGGAGGACTAGCGGGGAGCCATACGCAGTATTTT.

CDR3: CASSYQGQGAHEQYF. CDR3 sequence (DNA): TGTGCCAGCAGTTACCAGGGACAGGGGGCCCACGAGCAGTACTTC. The chain carries TRBV6-5 and TRBJ2-7, with TRBD1 identical over 12 bases. Germline-derived CDR1 and CDR2 are MNHEY and SVGAGI. J gave up 5 bases and V 2 bases, and 4 bases lay outside the gene matches. The CDR3 contains 15 residues.

The chain has TRBV7-8 and TRBJ2-5, with 7 bases identical to TRBD1. Germline lookup yields CDR1 SGHVS and CDR2 FQNEAQ. Trimming cost V 5 bases and J 4 bases; bases outside gene matches: 10. The CDR3 has 15 residues. For the CDR3, the DNA is TGTGCCAGCAGCACTCGACAGGGCCTGGGAGAGACCCAGTACTTC. Translation gives CASSTRQGLGETQYF.

Ten or more counts support this clonotype. The chain joins TRBV9 to TRBJ2-2; unclear D gene. This CDR3 spans 12 amino acids. V was pared by 0 bases and J by 7 bases, with 4 bases between. Germline assignment: CDR1 SGDLS and CDR2 YYNGEE. CDR3 region: CASSVDGGELFF. CDR3 nucleotides: TGTGCCAGCAGCGTAGATGGCGGGGAGCTGTTTTTT.

The chain carries TRBV4-2 and TRBJ2-1, with 10 bases lining up with TRBD1. CDR1 LGHNA and CDR2 YNFKEQ come from the germline V gene. V was clipped by 1 base and J by 7 bases; unmatched bases: 7. This CDR3 spans 16 amino acids. DNA of the CDR3: TGTGCCAGCAGCCAAGGGGACAGGGGTAGAGGGAATGAGCAGTTCTTC. Translated: CASSQGDRGRGNEQFF.

This chain connects TRBV4-3 to TRBJ2-1; 10 bases are shared with TRBD2. V was clipped by 0 bases and J by 12 bases; unmatched bases: 11. The CDR3 is 16 amino acids. Germline-derived CDR1 and CDR2 are LGHNA and YSLEER. For the CDR3, the DNA is TGCGCCAGCAGCCAAGACGCACTAGCGGGGACCATAGGGCAGTTCTTC. It codes for CASSQDALAGTIGQFF.

The chain joins TRBV19 to TRBJ2-1; TRBD2 matches at 9 bases. Trimming removed 3 bases from V and 9 bases from J; junction bases left unmatched: 6. Germline V lookup: CDR1 LNHDA, CDR2 SQIVND (reference sequence). The CDR3 sequence is 14 residues long. In nucleotides, the CDR3 is TGTGCCAGTAGTATTGGCGGGGGGGCAGGTGAGCAGTTCTTC. Protein product: CASSIGGGAGEQFF.

This clonotype was seen a handful of times. V gene TRBV10-3 combines with J gene TRBJ2-3; 8 bases map to TRBD1. The germline V gene encodes CDR1 ENHRY and CDR2 SYGVKD. This CDR3 spans 15 amino acids. The ends lost 10 bases at V and 6 bases at J; junction bases unmatched: 15. The CDR3 DNA reads as TGTGCCACCACTCCAGGGGGCGGAGCTGTCGATACGCAGTATTTT. Translating it yields CATTPGGGAVDTQYF.

This CDR3 reads CASSSFTGTDEYF. The DNA of the CDR3 is TGCGCCAGCAGCTCCTTCACCGGGACAGATGAGTACTTC. The chain has TRBV5-1 and TRBJ2-7, with 7 positions matching TRBD1. Losses at the gene ends were 3 bases for V and 11 bases for J; bases not matched to a gene: 11. CDR1 and CDR2 from the germline V gene are SGHRS and YFSETQ. This CDR3 is built from 13 residues.

The rearrangement uses TRBV7-2 and TRBJ2-7; D not certain. The CDR3 has 14 amino acids. V dropped 1 base and J dropped 2 bases, with 9 bases sitting between them. Looked up from germline, CDR1 is SGHTA and CDR2 is FQGNSA. CDR3 sequence: CASSLGRQTYEQYF. The CDR3 nucleotides are TGTGCCAGCAGCTTAGGCAGGCAGACCTACGAGCAGTACTTC.

This clonotype has just a few counts. This sequence joins TRBV27 and TRBJ2-7; D may be TRBD1 or TRBD2 (5 bases each). The CDR3 sequence is 13 residues long. Germline V lookup: CDR1 MNHEY, CDR2 SMNVEV (reference sequence). Deletions cut 2 bases from V and 5 bases from J, with 10 bases between. In nucleotides, the CDR3 is TGTGCCAGCAGTTTACTAGGGACCCACGAGCAGTACTTC. This sequence encodes CASSLLGTHEQYF.

The chain employs TRBV3-1 and TRBJ1-1; D is unresolved. V lost 1 base, J lost 1 base, and 7 bases lay in between. The CDR3 spans 14 residues. Germline CDR1 and CDR2: LGHDT and YNNKEL (reference sequence). This CDR3 is CASSQVGQNTEAFF. The CDR3, as DNA: TGTGCCAGCAGCCAAGTCGGTCAGAACACTGAAGCTTTCTTT.

The genes are TRBV5-5 and TRBJ2-7; D unresolved. V was pared by 0 bases and J by 6 bases, with 7 bases between. The germline V gene has CDR1 SGHKS and CDR2 YYEKEE (reference sequence). CDR3 length equals 12 residues. The CDR3 coding sequence is TGTGCCAGCAGCTTGGACGTGGGCGAGCAGTACTTC. This sequence encodes CASSLDVGEQYF. The whole variable domain, remainder taken from reference TRBV5-5 and TRBJ2-7, is DAGVTQSPTHLIKTRGQQVTLRCSPISGHKSVSWYQQVLGQGPQFIFQYYEKEERGRGNFPDRFSARQFPNYSSELNVNALLLGDSALYLCASSLDVGEQYFGPGTRLTVT.

This clonotype has more than one count but fewer than ten. The chain's CDR3 is CASSVDGGRRETQYF. CDR3 sequence (DNA): TGTGCCAGCAGCGTAGATGGAGGGAGAAGGGAGACCCAGTACTTC. The V call is TRBV9, the J call TRBJ2-5; tentatively, D is TRBD2 (6 bases). This CDR3 comprises 15 residues. Trimming left V 0 bases short and J 5 bases short, with 14 bases between. Germline V gives CDR1 SGDLS, CDR2 YYNGEE.

This clonotype was seen a few times. The chain links TRBV12-3 or TRBV12-4 to TRBJ1-3; D not resolved. The CDR3 is made up of 11 amino acids. V was pared by 5 bases and J by 2 bases, with 1 base between. CDR3 protein: CASSTGNTIYF. CDR3 bases: TGTGCCAGCAGTACTGGAAACACCATATATTTT.

This clonotype has a handful of counts. The DNA of the CDR3 is TGTGCCAGCAGCTTAGTTAGTCAGGCCACCTACGAGCAGTACTTC. Residues: CASSLVSQATYEQYF. The V call is TRBV7-2, the J call TRBJ2-7, with D unclear. CDR1 and CDR2 (germline): SGHTA, FQGNSA. V lost 1 base and J lost 2, with 12 bases in between. The CDR3 consists of 15 residues.

A few counts support this clonotype. This chain joins TRBV10-3 and TRBJ2-2; tentative D call: TRBD1 (6 bases). Trimming stripped 4 bases from V and 2 bases from J, with 17 bases between. CDR1 is ENHRY, CDR2 SYGVKD, per germline. The CDR3 length is 17 residues. CDR3 nucleotide sequence: TGTGCCATCAGTGTTTTTCCGGGACAAACTAACACCGGGGAGCTGTTTTTT. This encodes CAISVFPGQTNTGELFF.

This clonotype was seen a few times. The chain couples TRBV11-1 to TRBJ2-3; D may be TRBD2 (6 bases). V lost 1 base to trimming and J lost 6 bases, with 17 bases between them. The CDR3 has 16 residues. CDR1 and CDR2 from the germline V gene are SGHAT and FQDESV (reference sequence). The CDR3 DNA sequence: TGTGCCAGCAGCTTAGTGCCGGGACTCAGTCTGGATACGCAGTATTTT. Amino acid sequence: CASSLVPGLSLDTQYF.

The J gene is TRBJ2-2, the V gene TRBV11-2; TRBD2 matches at 11 bases. The CDR3 contains 15 residues. The V gene end was trimmed by 3 bases and the J gene end by 5 bases; junction bases not matched to a gene: 2. Germline CDR1 reads SGHAT; CDR2 reads FQNNGV. The CDR3 bases are TGTGCCAGCAGCTTTGGACTAGCGGGTACCGGGGAGCTGTTTTTT. Amino acid sequence: CASSFGLAGTGELFF.

The gene calls are TRBV20-1 and TRBJ2-4; 10 positions agree with TRBD2. The V segment lost 5 bases and the J segment 0 bases; nucleotides outside the gene matches: 7. CDR3 length equals 16 residues. From germline, CDR1 is DFQATT and CDR2 SNEGSKA (reference sequence). This chain's CDR3 is CSALLLAGAAKNIQYF. The CDR3 DNA is TGCAGTGCTTTACTCCTAGCGGGAGCAGCCAAAAACATTCAGTACTTC.

DNA for the CDR3: TGTGCCAGCAGTTTCAAACTAGCGGGGTACAATGAGCAGTTCTTC. The encoded protein is CASSFKLAGYNEQFF. The V gene is TRBV12-3 or TRBV12-4, the J gene TRBJ2-1; 10 bases agree with TRBD2. J was trimmed by 4 bases and V by 3 bases; bases with no gene match: 3. The CDR3 loop spans 15 amino acids.

This chain uses TRBV9 with TRBJ2-2; perhaps TRBD2 as D (5 bases). Germline CDR1 and CDR2: SGDLS and YYNGEE. The CDR3 is 13 residues long. The ends were cut back, 2 bases at V and 6 bases at J, with 8 bases in the middle. The CDR3 nucleotides are TGTGCCAGCAGCGTCCTGGAGGCCGGGGAGCTGTTTTTT. This sequence encodes CASSVLEAGELFF.

V and J are TRBV9 and TRBJ2-3, with 10 nucleotides matching TRBD2. The CDR3 covers 15 residues. With 3 bases clipped from V and 1 base from J, the junction kept 2 bases outside the gene matches. Per germline, CDR1 SGDLS and CDR2 YYNGEE. The CDR3 loop is CASSASGRGTDTQYF. The CDR3 bases are TGTGCCAGCAGCGCTAGCGGGAGAGGCACAGATACGCAGTATTTT.